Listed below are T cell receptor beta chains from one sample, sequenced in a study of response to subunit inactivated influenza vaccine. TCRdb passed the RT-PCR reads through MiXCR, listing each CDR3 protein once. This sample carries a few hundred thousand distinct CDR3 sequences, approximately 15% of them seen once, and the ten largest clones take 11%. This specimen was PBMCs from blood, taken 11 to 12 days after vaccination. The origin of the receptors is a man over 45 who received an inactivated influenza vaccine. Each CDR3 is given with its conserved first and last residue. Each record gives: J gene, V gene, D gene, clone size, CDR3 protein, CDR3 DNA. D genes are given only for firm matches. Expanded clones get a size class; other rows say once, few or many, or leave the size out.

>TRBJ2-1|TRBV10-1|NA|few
CASSESRRYNEQFF
TGCGCCAGCAGTGAGTCTCGACGCTACAATGAGCAGTTCTTC
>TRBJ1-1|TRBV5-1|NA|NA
CASSLTRAGTEAFF
TGCGCCAGCAGCTTGACCAGGGCGGGCACTGAAGCTTTCTTT
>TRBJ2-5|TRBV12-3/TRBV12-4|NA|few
CASSYHLGETQYF
TGTGCCAGCAGTTATCACCTCGGGGAGACCCAGTACTTC
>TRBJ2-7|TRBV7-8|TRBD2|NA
CASSLRAEVAGAGEQYF
TGTGCCAGCAGCTTGAGGGCTGAGGTAGCGGGAGCCGGCGAGCAGTACTTC
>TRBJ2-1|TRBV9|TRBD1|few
CASSVSPPGQGLDEQFF
TGTGCCAGCAGCGTAAGCCCCCCGGGACAGGGGTTGGATGAGCAGTTCTTC
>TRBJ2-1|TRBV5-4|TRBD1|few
CASSSGGQDLYNEQFF
TGTGCCAGCAGCTCAGGGGGACAGGACCTCTACAATGAGCAGTTCTTC
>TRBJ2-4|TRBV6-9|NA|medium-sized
CASSPLRRTPIAKNIQYF
TGTGCCAGCAGTCCCCTTCGGCGGACACCAATAGCCAAAAACATTCAGTACTTC
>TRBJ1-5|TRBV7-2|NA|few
CASSTGGYSNQPQHF
TGTGCCAGCAGCACTGGGGGATATAGCAATCAGCCCCAGCATTTT
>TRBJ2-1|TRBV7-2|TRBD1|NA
CASSEPRDRATNEQFF
TGTGCCAGCAGCGAACCCCGGGACAGGGCTACGAATGAGCAGTTCTTC
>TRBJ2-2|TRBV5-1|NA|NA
CASSLEVTANTGELFF
TGCGCCAGCAGCTTGGAGGTCACCGCGAACACCGGGGAGCTGTTTTTT
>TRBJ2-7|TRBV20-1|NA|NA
CSARKWGLPPREQYF
TGCAGTGCTAGGAAGTGGGGGCTACCTCCCCGGGAGCAGTACTTC
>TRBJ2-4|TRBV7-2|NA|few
CASSPRRKTKNIQYF
TGTGCCAGCAGCCCCCGGCGGAAAACCAAAAACATTCAGTACTTC
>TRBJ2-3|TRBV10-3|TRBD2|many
CAIMRSGGLTDTQYF
TGTGCCATCATGAGGAGCGGGGGCCTCACAGATACGCAGTATTTT
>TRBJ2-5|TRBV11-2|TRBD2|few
CASSLDRGSGVPETQYF
TGTGCCAGCAGCTTAGATCGGGGTAGCGGGGTCCCAGAGACCCAGTACTTC
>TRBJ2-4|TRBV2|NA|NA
CASSVGTLGNIQYF
TGTGCCAGCAGTGTTGGGACACTTGGGAACATTCAGTACTTC
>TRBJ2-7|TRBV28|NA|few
CASHGTPSSYEQYF
TGTGCCAGCCACGGGACACCGAGCTCCTACGAGCAGTACTTC
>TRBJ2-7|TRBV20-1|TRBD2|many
CSASAGTSGGAGYEQYF
TGCAGTGCTTCCGCCGGGACTAGCGGGGGGGCCGGCTACGAGCAGTACTTC
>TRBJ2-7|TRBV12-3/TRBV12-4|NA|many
CASSLEQLSYEQYF
TGTGCCAGCAGTTTAGAGCAACTCTCCTACGAGCAGTACTTC
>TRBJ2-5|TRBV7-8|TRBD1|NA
CASSLVPGQWETQYF
TGTGCCAGCAGCTTAGTACCGGGACAGTGGGAGACCCAGTACTTC
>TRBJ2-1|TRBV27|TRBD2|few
CASSPGTSGDNEQFF
TGTGCCAGCAGCCCCGGGACTAGCGGGGACAATGAGCAGTTCTTC
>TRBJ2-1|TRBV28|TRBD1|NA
CASTEGGQGTNEQFF
TGTGCCAGCACCGAAGGGGGACAGGGGACCAATGAGCAGTTCTTC
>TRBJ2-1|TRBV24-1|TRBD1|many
CATSDIPTGIGEQFF
TGTGCCACCAGTGATATACCGACAGGGATCGGTGAGCAGTTCTTC
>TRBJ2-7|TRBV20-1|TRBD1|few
CSADPSTGTYEQYF
TGCAGTGCGGACCCGTCGACAGGGACCTACGAGCAGTACTTC
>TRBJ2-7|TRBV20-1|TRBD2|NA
CSAQKDSGSDEQYF
TGCAGTGCTCAAAAAGATAGCGGGAGCGACGAGCAGTACTTC
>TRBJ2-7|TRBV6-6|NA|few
CATSTFGLSEQYF
TGTGCCACCTCCACATTCGGATTGTCCGAGCAGTACTTC
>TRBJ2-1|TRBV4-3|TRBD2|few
CASSQDSGGRTNEQFF
TGCGCCAGCAGCCAAGATTCGGGCGGGAGAACGAATGAGCAGTTCTTC
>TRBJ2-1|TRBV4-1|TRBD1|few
CASSQRGGINEQFF
TGCGCCAGCAGCCAACGAGGGGGCATCAATGAGCAGTTCTTC
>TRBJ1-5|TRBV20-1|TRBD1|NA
CSASGDRDNQPQHF
TGCAGTGCTAGCGGGGACAGGGACAATCAGCCCCAGCATTTT
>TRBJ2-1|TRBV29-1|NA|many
CSVGRGYNEQFF
TGCAGCGTTGGTCGGGGGTACAATGAGCAGTTCTTC
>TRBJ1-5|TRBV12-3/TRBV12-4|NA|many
CASSYGNGPQHF
TGTGCCAGCAGTTATGGTAACGGGCCCCAGCATTTT
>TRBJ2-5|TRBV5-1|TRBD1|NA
CASSLDRGEETQYF
TGCGCCAGCAGCTTGGACAGGGGAGAAGAGACCCAGTACTTC
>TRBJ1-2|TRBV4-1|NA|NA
CASSHSGQTTNYGYTF
TGCGCCAGCAGCCATTCCGGACAGACCACAAACTATGGCTACACCTTC
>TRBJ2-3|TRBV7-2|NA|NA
CASSLYTGVGTDTQYF
TGTGCCAGCAGCTTATACACGGGAGTGGGCACAGATACGCAGTATTTT
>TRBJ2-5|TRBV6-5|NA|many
CASSTTRETQYF
TGTGCCAGCAGTACGACTAGGGAGACCCAGTACTTC
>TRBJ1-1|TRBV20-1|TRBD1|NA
CSARDRGYTEAFF
TGCAGTGCTAGGGACAGGGGGTACACTGAAGCTTTCTTT
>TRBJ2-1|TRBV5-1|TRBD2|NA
CASSLWASGPYNEQFF
TGCGCCAGCAGCTTGTGGGCTAGCGGCCCCTACAATGAGCAGTTCTTC
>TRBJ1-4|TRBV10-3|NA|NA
CAISESFGASTEKLFF
TGTGCCATCAGTGAGTCATTCGGAGCGTCCACTGAAAAACTGTTTTTT
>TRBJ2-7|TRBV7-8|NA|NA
CASSKDTLYEQYF
TGTGCCAGCAGCAAGGACACCTTATACGAGCAGTACTTC
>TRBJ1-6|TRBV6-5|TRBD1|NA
CASSYMTGRSPLHF
TGTGCCAGCAGTTACATGACAGGGAGGTCACCCCTCCACTTT
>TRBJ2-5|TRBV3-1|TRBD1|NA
CASSQLGTETAQYF
TGTGCCAGCAGCCAACTCGGGACAGAGACAGCCCAGTACTTC
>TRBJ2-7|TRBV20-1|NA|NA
CSAPPRGRNSYEQYF
TGCAGTGCTCCACCCAGGGGACGAAACTCCTACGAGCAGTACTTC